These T cell receptor beta chains were read from a single sample in a study of shared clonotypes between healthy human individuals. The repertoire was sequenced with immunoSEQ multiplex PCR; TCRdb's copy has only in-frame clones and lacks some. The sample has 2,500,000 or so clones, roughly 93% seen once; the top ten hold 0.36%. The material sequenced was naive CD4+ T cells from PBMCs. The receptors originated from a man in his late teens or twenties in good health. Some clones in this sample may be carry-over from other donors' samples. The CDR3 runs from the conserved cysteine through the conserved F or W. The D gene is left open where the match is weak. Clone size is given for some rows only: seen once, a few or many times, or a class if the clone is expanded.

>-|TRBV29-1|TRBJ2-1|-
CSVSYTGPFNEQFF
TGCAGCGTCTCATACACGGGCCCCTTCAATGAGCAGTTCTTC
>-|TRBV5-1|TRBJ2-3|-
CASSPGSNTDTQYF
TGCGCCAGCAGCCCCGGGAGCAACACAGATACGCAGTATTTT
>-|TRBV11-2|TRBJ2-1|-
CASSPQPTSGVLNEQFF
TGTGCCAGCAGCCCTCAACCGACTAGTGGGGTACTAAATGAGCAGTTCTTC
>-|TRBV7-7|TRBJ2-5|-
CASSLRQDPQETQYF
TGTGCCAGCAGCTTGAGGCAGGATCCACAAGAGACCCAGTACTTC
>-|TRBV5-1|TRBJ1-4|TRBD1
CASSSDRGKLFF
TGCGCCAGCAGCTCGGACAGGGGGAAACTGTTTTTT
>-|TRBV7-9|TRBJ2-7|TRBD2
CASSLVTSGGAEQYF
TGTGCCAGCAGCCTTGTGACTAGCGGGGGAGCCGAGCAGTACTTC
>-|TRBV30|TRBJ2-5|-
CAWSPGQETQYF
TGTGCCTGGAGTCCCGGTCAAGAGACCCAGTACTTC
>once|TRBV2|TRBJ1-2|-
CASSASGVYGYTF
TGTGCCAGCAGTGCGTCAGGGGTCTATGGCTACACCTTC
>-|TRBV6-6|TRBJ2-1|-
CASSYQGNNEQFF
TGTGCCAGCAGTTACCAAGGAAACAATGAGCAGTTCTTC
>-|TRBV15|TRBJ1-2|-
CATSGVGRPYGYTF
TGTGCCACCAGCGGGGTCGGTCGACCCTATGGCTACACCTTC
>-|TRBV7-3|TRBJ2-2|-
CASSLGANTGELFF
TGTGCCAGCAGCTTAGGGGCGAACACCGGGGAGCTGTTTTTT
>-|TRBV6-5|TRBJ2-3|-
CASRRVSDDTQYF
TGTGCCAGCAGGCGAGTTAGCGACGATACGCAGTATTTT